This TCR beta chain was captured by sequencing in a study of identical twins. TCRdb re-called the 5' RACE reads through MiXCR, storing one row per CDR3 protein. The top ten clones hold over 1.5% of a sample with 550,000 to 800,000 distinct CDR3 sequences, under 8.5% of them seen once. This clonotype was detected many times. In addition, the sample was reused for a study of yellow fever vaccine responses in identical twins.

The origin of this receptor is a young woman in good health. The material sequenced was PBMCs.

CDR3 bases: TGTGCCAGCAGTTACTCGAAAAGCACTGAAGCTTTCTTT. Its protein is CASSYSKSTEAFF. The chain has TRBV6-5 and TRBJ1-1; D is ambiguous. CDR1 and CDR2 (germline): MNHEY, SVGAGI. CDR3 length equals 13 residues. Trimming shortened V by 0 bases and J by 4 bases, and 6 bases separated the two germline ends.